Shown below are 3 T cell receptor beta chains from a single sample sequenced in a study of blood T cell repertoires in COVID-19. Clones were read by immunoSEQ multiplex PCR, and TCRdb kept only the in-frame ones, dropping some. The table lists 150,000 to 200,000 clones, roughly 80% of them singletons. Source material: peripheral blood. These receptors came from a man in his sixties with active or convalescent COVID-19.

The V and J genes are TRBV5-1 and TRBJ2-2, with D maybe TRBD2 (5 bases). Looked up from germline, CDR1 is SGHRS and CDR2 is YFSETQ. The CDR3 runs to 14 residues. V lost 6 bases and J lost 3, with 12 bases in between. The CDR3 DNA follows: TGCGCCAGCAACGACGGCGGGTACACCGGGGAGCTGTTTTTT. Protein sequence: CASNDGGYTGELFF.

This clone was counted a few times. V and J are TRBV6-2 or TRBV6-3 and TRBJ2-1; D ambiguous. In germline, CDR1 is MNHEY, CDR2 SVGEGT. The CDR3 sequence is 18 residues long. The V gene lost 2 bases and the J gene lost 3 bases, with 20 bases spanning the gap. The CDR3 sequence: CASSYPEVRVRVYNEQFF. The CDR3 coding sequence is TGTGCCAGCAGTTACCCCGAGGTCCGGGTCCGGGTCTACAATGAGCAGTTCTTC.

A remark on this clone: A junction end diverges from the germline sequence, so it may reflect a read error. This chain uses TRBV10-3 with TRBJ2-3; unclear D gene. The CDR3 length is 16 residues. From germline, CDR1 is ENHRY and CDR2 SYGVKD. In DNA, the CDR3 is TGTGCTATCAGTGAGTCAGAGAGCACTAGCACAGATACGCAGTATTTT. It yields the protein CAISESESTSTDTQYF.